This T cell receptor beta chain was identified during a study of blood T cell repertoires in COVID-19. The protocol was immunoSEQ multiplex PCR, while the TCRdb copy is restricted to in-frame clones and leaves out a portion. Among around 150,000 clones listed, around 92% were seen once. Germline trimming cut 7 bases from V and 7 bases from J; bases unmatched to any gene: 4. Germline values: CDR1 MDHEN, CDR2 SYDVKM. The CDR3 consists of 12 residues. This receptor was identified in a man aged 30 to 45 with COVID-19, enrolled during active disease. The chain employs TRBV28 and TRBJ1-2; TRBD1 matches 9 bases. The sequenced material came from peripheral blood. CDR3 sequence reads: CASTQGALGYTF. In nucleotides, the CDR3 is TGTGCCAGCACACAGGGGGCTCTTGGCTACACCTTC.